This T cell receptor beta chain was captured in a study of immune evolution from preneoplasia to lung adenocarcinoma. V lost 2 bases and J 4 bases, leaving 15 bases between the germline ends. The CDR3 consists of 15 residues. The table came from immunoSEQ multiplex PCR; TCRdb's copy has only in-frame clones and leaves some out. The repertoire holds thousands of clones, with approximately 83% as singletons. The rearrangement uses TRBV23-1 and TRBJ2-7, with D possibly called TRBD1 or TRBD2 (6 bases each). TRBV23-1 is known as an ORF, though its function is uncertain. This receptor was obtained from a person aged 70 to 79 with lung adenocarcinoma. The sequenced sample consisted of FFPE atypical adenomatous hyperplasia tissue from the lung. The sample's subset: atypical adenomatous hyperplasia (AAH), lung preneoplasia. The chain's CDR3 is CASSQNPGARYEQYF. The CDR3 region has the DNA TGCGCCAGCAGTCAAAATCCGGGGGCGCGATACGAGCAGTACTTC.